Presented here are 19 T cell receptor beta chains from one specimen sequenced in a study of PD-1 blockade in classical Hodgkin lymphoma. Brentuximab vedotin exposure varied among the patients, all of whom had relapsed after autologous stem cell transplantation. Clones were read by immunoSEQ multiplex PCR, and TCRdb kept only the in-frame ones, dropping some. The sample shows approximately 52,000 clones, approximately 70% of them seen only once. Sequenced here: peripheral blood mononuclear cells (PBMCs), sampled before the second cycle of nivolumab. The receptors originated from a human donor with classical Hodgkin lymphoma.

This clone is a singleton in its sample. This chain uses TRBV5-6 with TRBJ2-6; possible D gene TRBD1, 6 bases. The V and J ends lost 4 bases and 4 bases respectively, with 12 bases between them. Germline-derived CDR1 and CDR2 are SGHDT and YYEEEE. The CDR3 has 15 amino acids. This CDR3 reads CASSQGFWGANVLTF. The CDR3 DNA follows: TGTGCCAGCAGCCAGGGGTTTTGGGGGGCCAACGTCCTGACTTTC.

By its share, this clone is medium-sized. The chain uses TRBV19 and TRBJ1-1; tentatively, D is TRBD1 (6 bases). The length of the CDR3 is 14 residues. The V gene lost 3 bases and the J gene lost 1 base, with 9 bases spanning the gap. CDR1 is LNHDA, CDR2 SQIVND, per germline (reference sequence). DNA of the CDR3: TGTGCCAGTAGTATTTCAGGGGCGAACACTGAAGCTTTCTTT. Its translation is CASSISGANTEAFF.

The chain joins TRBV30 to TRBJ1-4; D not certain. Germline V gene data show CDR1 as GTSNPN and CDR2 as SVGIG (reference sequence). V was pared by 3 bases and J by 4 bases, with 9 bases between. The CDR3 runs to 13 residues. The CDR3 coding sequence is TGTGCCTGGAGCAGCCTATTTAATGAAAAACTGTTTTTT. It yields the protein CAWSSLFNEKLFF.

This chain uses TRBV19 with TRBJ2-3; the D is unclear. The CDR3 length is 13 residues. Germline assignment: CDR1 LNHDA and CDR2 SQIVND (reference sequence). V dropped 5 bases and J dropped 2 bases, with 8 bases sitting between them. The chain's CDR3 is CASSRLLTDTQYF. CDR3 nucleotide sequence: TGTGCCAGTAGTCGCCTTCTCACAGATACGCAGTATTTT.

This clone was seen a few times. The chain carries TRBV5-5 and TRBJ2-7; TRBD1 aligns across 7 bases. Trimming removed 4 bases from V and 5 bases from J; junction bases left unmatched: 9. From germline, CDR1 is SGHKS and CDR2 YYEKEE (reference sequence). CDR3 size: 14 residues. The CDR3 reads CASSNLWDSHEQYF. The CDR3 bases are TGTGCCAGCAGCAACCTTTGGGACAGCCACGAGCAGTACTTC. The whole variable domain, remainder taken from reference TRBV5-5 and TRBJ2-7, is DAGVTQSPTHLIKTRGQQVTLRCSPISGHKSVSWYQQVLGQGPQFIFQYYEKEERGRGNFPDRFSARQFPNYSSELNVNALLLGDSALYLCASSNLWDSHEQYFGPGTRLTVT.

This chain connects TRBV28 to TRBJ1-1, with D perhaps matching TRBD1 (5 bases). V lost 7 bases and J lost 6, with 9 bases in between. The CDR3 sequence is 11 residues long. CDR1 is MDHEN, CDR2 SYDVKM, per germline. The CDR3 loop is CASTRVAEAFF. The DNA of the CDR3 is TGTGCCAGCACCAGGGTGGCTGAAGCTTTCTTT. The complete variable domain, with remaining parts taken from reference TRBV28 and TRBJ1-1, reads DVKVTQSSRYLVKRTGEKVFLECVQDMDHENMFWYRQDPGLGLRLIYFSYDVKMKEKGDIPEGYSVSREKKERFSLILESASTNQTSMYLCASTRVAEAFFGQGTRLTVV.

The rearrangement uses TRBV6-5 and TRBJ2-7; D is unclear. V lost 0 bases and J lost 4, with 4 bases in between. Germline V CDR1 and CDR2: MNHEY, SVGAGI. This CDR3 spans 12 amino acids. The CDR3 sequence: CASSYSQYEQYF. Here the CDR3 DNA reads TGTGCCAGCAGTTACTCACAGTACGAGCAGTACTTC.

This chain links TRBV5-1 with TRBJ2-7, with 10 positions matching TRBD2. CDR3 size: 17 residues. J was trimmed by 4 bases and V by 3 bases; bases with no gene match: 13. CDR1 and CDR2 from the germline V gene are SGHRS and YFSETQ. CDR3 nucleotides: TGCGCCAGCAGCTATCGGCTGCAGCGGGAGGGCGAGTACGAGCAGTACTTC. Translated: CASSYRLQREGEYEQYF.

CDR3 residues: CASTMGTVSNQPQHF. In nucleotides, the CDR3 is TGTGCCAGCACCATGGGGACGGTGAGCAATCAGCCCCAGCATTTT. This chain uses TRBV28 with TRBJ1-5, with D tentatively TRBD1 (5 bases). V lost 7 bases, J lost 1 base, and 14 bases lay in between. The CDR3 loop spans 15 amino acids. CDR1 is MDHEN and CDR2 is SYDVKM in the germline V gene.

The V call is TRBV29-1, the J call TRBJ2-2; maybe TRBD1 (6 bases). The CDR3 is 13 residues long. Germline lookup yields CDR1 SQVTM and CDR2 ANQGSEA. Trimming took 5 bases from V and 7 from J, leaving 14 bases between them. This CDR3 is CSVQLQGIGELFF. The CDR3 nucleotides read TGCAGCGTTCAGTTACAGGGAATCGGGGAGCTGTTTTTT.

V is TRBV2 and J is TRBJ1-1; D call uncertain. Per germline, CDR1 SNHLY and CDR2 FYNNEI. The length of the CDR3 is 12 residues. Trimming removed 2 bases at V and 4 bases at J, with 5 bases between. DNA for the CDR3: TGTGCCAGCAGTGAACTGATCACTGAAGCTTTCTTT. It translates to CASSELITEAFF.

V gene TRBV7-9 combines with J gene TRBJ2-5; either TRBD1 or TRBD2 may supply D (5 bases each). Trimming removed 0 bases from V and 4 bases from J, with 12 bases in between. CDR1 is SEHNR, CDR2 FQNEAQ, per germline (reference sequence). This CDR3 is 15 amino acids long. The CDR3: CASSLAVGGGETQYF. Here the CDR3 DNA reads TGTGCCAGCAGCTTAGCTGTGGGTGGGGGAGAGACCCAGTACTTC.

This clone was detected only a few times. The chain couples TRBV30 to TRBJ1-1; D possibly corresponds to TRBD1 (6 bases). Trimming pared 1 base from V and 4 bases from J, leaving 10 bases between. Germline V gene sequence: CDR1 GTSNPN, CDR2 SVGIG (reference sequence). CDR3 size: 13 residues. Here the CDR3 DNA reads TGTGCCTGGAGTGGGCCCAGGGGCACTGAAGCTTTCTTT. Protein: CAWSGPRGTEAFF.

The chain recombines TRBV19 with TRBJ2-5; D ambiguous. The CDR3 is 12 amino acids. The V end was cut by 9 bases, the J end by 5 bases, with 13 bases between. Germline loops: CDR1 LNHDA, CDR2 SQIVND (reference sequence). The CDR3 sequence is CASSRIGETQYF. The CDR3 coding sequence is TGTGCCAGCTCACGGATCGGGGAGACCCAGTACTTC.

The chain carries TRBV12-5 and TRBJ2-1; unclear D gene. V gave up 0 bases and J gave up 6 bases, with 15 bases separating them. The CDR3 is made up of 16 amino acids. Germline V lookup: CDR1 LGHNT, CDR2 FRNRAP. This CDR3 is CASGLVLGFDGNEQFF. CDR3 nucleotides: TGTGCTAGTGGTTTGGTACTTGGGTTTGATGGCAATGAGCAGTTCTTC.

In its sample, this clone was seen a few times. This sequence joins TRBV19 and TRBJ2-7; TRBD2 agrees at 13 bases. Looked up from germline, CDR1 is LNHDA and CDR2 is SQIVND (reference sequence). Trimming removed 3 bases from V and 3 bases from J; junction bases left unmatched: 8. CDR3 length: 17 residues. CDR3 DNA sequence: TGTGCCAGTAGTATGCGACTAGCGGGAGGTGGGTTCTACGAGCAGTACTTC. This translates into CASSMRLAGGGFYEQYF. The full variable domain, in which reference TRBV19 and TRBJ2-7 provide the parts outside the CDR3, is DGGITQSPKYLFRKEGQNVTLSCEQNLNHDAMYWYRQDPGQGLRLIYYSQIVNDFQKGDIAEGYSVSREKKESFPLTVTSAQKNPTAFYLCASSMRLAGGGFYEQYFGPGTRLTVT.

V gene TRBV7-8 combines with J gene TRBJ2-2; D might be TRBD1 or TRBD2, each matching 6 bases. Germline-derived CDR1 and CDR2 are SGHVS and FQNEAQ. The CDR3 is made up of 15 amino acids. The ends were cut back, 1 base at V and 5 bases at J, with 11 bases in the middle. The DNA for the CDR3 is TGTGCCAGCAGCTTAGAAGGGGGGCGTACCGGGGAGCTGTTTTTT. This translates into CASSLEGGRTGELFF.

This chain joins TRBV6-5 and TRBJ1-2, with D unclear. The CDR3 sequence is 13 residues long. In germline, CDR1 is MNHEY, CDR2 SVGAGI. V was clipped by 0 bases and J by 5 bases, with 7 bases between them. CDR3 region: CASSYSTDYGYTF. The DNA for the CDR3 is TGTGCCAGCAGTTACTCGACGGATTATGGCTACACCTTC.

The chain has TRBV7-3 and TRBJ2-6; no clear D. The V gene lost 2 bases and the J gene lost 0 bases, with 14 bases spanning the gap. This CDR3 has 18 amino acids. Germline V gene sequence: CDR1 SGHTA, CDR2 FQGTGA. The CDR3 DNA sequence: TGTGCCAGCAGCTTACTTGTCAGAGAACACTCTGGGGCCAACGTCCTGACTTTC. Translated, it gives CASSLLVREHSGANVLTF.